This TCR beta chain is from a study of cytomegalovirus exposure and HLA in healthy donors. Background on the study: Among about 179 million T cells, an earlier analysis found approximately 110 million unique TCR beta sequences. Overall study results and limits: CMV serostatus stood as the only immune exposure information on hand.

The PCR ran on 60 Vbeta and 13 Jbeta primers. Profiling relied on immunoSEQ multiplex PCR, and the TCRdb table lists in-frame clones only, not all of them. The data contain about 140,000 clones, roughly 85% of them singletons. About this clone: Its specificity is unknown.

The CDR3 contains 15 residues. J lost 7 bases, V lost 3 bases, and 7 bases had no gene match. Germline lookup yields CDR1 SGHAT and CDR2 FQNNGV. The sequence was obtained from a middle-aged man in good health and CMV-seropositive. The V and J genes are TRBV11-2 and TRBJ2-5, with 11 nucleotides matching TRBD2. Input material: PBMCs. CDR3 bases: TGTGCCAGCAGCTTTAGCGGGAGGGCCGCGGCGACCCAGTACTTC. Translating gives CASSFSGRAAATQYF.